The rows below give T cell receptor beta chains drawn from one sample of a study of blood T cell repertoires in COVID-19. Profiling relied on immunoSEQ multiplex PCR, and the TCRdb table lists in-frame clones only, not all of them. The sample holds some 290,000 clones; roughly 86% are singletons and the top ten take about 3.5%. The sample taken for sequencing was peripheral blood. Every receptor here comes from a man aged 18-30 years with active or convalescent COVID-19. CDR3s include the opening cysteine and the closing phenylalanine or tryptophan. The D gene is left open where the match is weak.

>TRBD1|TRBJ2-7|TRBV5-6
CASSLRQGSSEQYF
>.|TRBJ2-7|TRBV6-1
CASSEARSYEQYF
>TRBD1|TRBJ1-1|TRBV7-9
CASSYGQGEANEAFF
>TRBD1|TRBJ2-4|TRBV5-4
CASSPASGQGTNIQYF
>TRBD1|TRBJ2-7|TRBV12-3/TRBV12-4
CASSGNRGYEQYF
>.|TRBJ2-7|TRBV28
CASRAGVNRYEQYF
>.|TRBJ2-3|TRBV27
CASRAGSGRTDTQYF
>.|TRBJ2-7|TRBV19
CASSIESSYEQYF
>TRBD1|TRBJ1-1|TRBV27
CASSVSGTGQGRRAFF
>.|TRBJ2-3|TRBV7-3
CASSRLGGGLTDTQYF
>TRBD1|TRBJ2-7|TRBV28
CASSADRQEQYF
>.|TRBJ1-4|TRBV7-9
CASSSYLAGNEKLFF
>.|TRBJ1-1|TRBV19
CASSIGREWTEAFF
>.|TRBJ2-5|TRBV10-3
CAISGGLETQYF
>TRBD2|TRBJ2-4|TRBV10-1
CASSVGGRAIGIQYF
>TRBD2|TRBJ2-5|TRBV9
CASSGGLAGVETQYF
>.|TRBJ2-1|TRBV19
CASSAVERSSYNEQFF